Sequencing of this T cell receptor (beta chain) was carried out in a study of blood T cell repertoires in COVID-19. This clone has just one count. The germline CDR1 and CDR2 sequences are KGHDR and SFDVKD. Trimming shortened V by 10 bases and J by 4 bases, and 15 bases separated the two germline ends. This CDR3 is 13 amino acids long. The repertoire was sequenced with immunoSEQ multiplex PCR; TCRdb's copy has only in-frame clones and lacks some. The table records 87,000 or so clones, over 75% of them present only once. The genes are TRBV24-1 and TRBJ2-5, with a tentative D call TRBD2 (6 bases). The source is an elderly woman with active or convalescent COVID-19. Sequences were obtained from peripheral blood. CDR3: CATAQPEGETQYF. The CDR3 DNA sequence: TGTGCCACAGCTCAACCGGAGGGAGAGACCCAGTACTTC.